Reported below is one T cell receptor beta chain. Trimming shortened V by 0 bases and J by 2 bases, and 8 bases separated the two germline ends. Germline V gene lookup returns CDR1 MNHNS and CDR2 SASEGT. The CDR3 consists of 15 residues. This specimen comes from a study of radiation and T cells in renal cell carcinoma. Study at large: Nephrectomy followed 15 Gy stereotactic body radiation by 4 weeks.

Time point meaning: baseline pretreatment blood. The treatment here: 15 Gy SBRT to primary tumor, nephrectomy 4 weeks later. Serial blood draws occurred at baseline and 2 and 4 weeks post-SBRT. Assay used: immunoSEQ multiplex PCR; TCRdb lists only in-frame clones, some missing. The profile shows around 140,000 clones, roughly 83% of them singletons. This receptor was obtained from a woman aged 50 to 60 with renal cell carcinoma. This chain joins TRBV6-1 and TRBJ1-5; tentative D call: TRBD1 (5 bases). Source: blood, taken from a patient whose treatment included radiotherapy and nephrectomy. The CDR3, as DNA: TGTGCCAGCAGTGAAGCAGGGGTGGGCAATCAGCCCCAGCATTTT. Its protein product is CASSEAGVGNQPQHF.